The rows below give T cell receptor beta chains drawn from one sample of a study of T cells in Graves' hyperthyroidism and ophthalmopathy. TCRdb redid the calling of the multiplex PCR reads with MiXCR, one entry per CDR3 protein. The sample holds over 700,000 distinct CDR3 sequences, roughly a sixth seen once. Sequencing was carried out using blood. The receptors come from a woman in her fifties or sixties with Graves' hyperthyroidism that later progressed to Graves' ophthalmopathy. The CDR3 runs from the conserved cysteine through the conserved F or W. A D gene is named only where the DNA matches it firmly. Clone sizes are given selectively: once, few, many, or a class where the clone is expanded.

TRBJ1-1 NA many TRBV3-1 CASSPRRATEAFF TGTGCCAGCAGCCCTAGGCGGGCCACTGAAGCTTTCTTT
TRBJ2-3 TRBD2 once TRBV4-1 CASSPTSGGAGTQYF TGCGCCAGCAGTCCGACTAGCGGGGGGGCCGGTACGCAGTATTTT
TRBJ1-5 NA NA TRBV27 CASSLLGGRSNQPQHF TGTGCCAGCAGTTTATTAGGGGGGCGAAGCAATCAGCCCCAGCATTTT
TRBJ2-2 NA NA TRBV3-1 CASSLSWLTGELLF TGTGCCAGCAGCCTGTCTTGGCTCACCGGGGAGCTGCTTTTT
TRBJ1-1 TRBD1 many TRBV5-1 CASSLDTGVGAEAFF TGCGCCAGCAGCTTGGATACAGGGGTTGGAGCTGAAGCTTTCTTT
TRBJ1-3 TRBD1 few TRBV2 CASFFDRVGNTIYF TGTGCCAGTTTTTTCGACAGGGTTGGAAACACCATATATTTT
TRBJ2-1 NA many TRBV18 CASSPQKSPPYNEQFF TGTGCCAGCTCACCCCAGAAGTCTCCCCCTTACAATGAGCAGTTCTTC
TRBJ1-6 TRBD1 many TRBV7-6 CASSPDGTGGTLYNSPLHF TGTGCCAGCAGCCCGGACGGGACAGGGGGTACTCTCTATAATTCACCCCTCCACTTT
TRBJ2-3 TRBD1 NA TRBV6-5 CASSFSGQGITDTQYF TGTGCCAGCAGTTTCTCGGGACAGGGGATCACAGATACGCAGTATTTT
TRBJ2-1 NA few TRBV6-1 CASSDWGAGQFF TGTGCCAGCAGCGACTGGGGGGCCGGGCAGTTCTTC
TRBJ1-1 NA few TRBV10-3 CAIRPQGNTEAFF TGTGCCATCAGGCCCCAGGGGAACACTGAAGCTTTCTTT
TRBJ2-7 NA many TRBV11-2 CASSLVRSYEQYF TGTGCCAGCAGCTTAGTCCGATCATACGAGCAGTACTTC
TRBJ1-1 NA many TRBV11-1 CASSHSAEAFF TGTGCCAGCAGCCATAGCGCTGAAGCTTTCTTT
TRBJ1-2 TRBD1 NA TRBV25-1 CASSEATGSYGYTF TGTGCCAGCAGTGAAGCGACAGGGAGCTATGGCTACACCTTC
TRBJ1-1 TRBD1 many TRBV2 CASRAGTGAEATEAFF TGTGCCAGCAGGGCCGGGACAGGGGCAGAGGCCACTGAAGCTTTCTTT